This T cell receptor beta chain comes out of a study of blood T cell repertoires in COVID-19. Study details: Sites in the United States, Italy and Spain provided acute and convalescent COVID-19 samples.

This clone was observed a handful of times. Study processing details: Counts of nucleated cells, estimated from reference gene primer amplification, were obtained. This table comes from immunoSEQ multiplex PCR, and its TCRdb copy is limited to in-frame clones, with some not included. The V and J calls and clone size come from that table; D and trimming were worked out from the DNA. The sample shows fewer than 250,000 clones, roughly 85% of them seen only once. Germline V lookup: CDR1 SEHNR, CDR2 FQNEAQ (reference sequence). CDR3 size: 13 residues. V was shortened by 3 bases and J by 6 bases, with 9 bases between the two germline ends.

The V gene is TRBV7-9, the J gene TRBJ1-3, with D uncertain. Sequencing was performed on peripheral blood. The receptor was derived from a woman aged 70-85 years with active or convalescent COVID-19. In DNA form, the CDR3 reads TGTGCCAGCAGCTTGCTTAGTGTAAACACCATATATTTT. Residues: CASSLLSVNTIYF.